This TCR beta chain was profiled in a study of metastatic and nonmetastatic thyroid tumors. This clone came up many times. Prior to thyroid surgery, none of the patients had received any treatment. Trimming took 4 bases from V and 7 from J, leaving 17 bases between them. CDR1 is DFQATT, CDR2 SNEGSKA, per germline (reference sequence). The CDR3 has 14 amino acids. TCRdb redid the clone calls on the PCR reads using MiXCR. The repertoire has 20,000 to 30,000 clones, roughly 24% of them found once; the top ten carry around 6%. Sequenced material: blood. The chain is built from TRBV20-1 and TRBJ2-4; D remains ambiguous. This receptor was obtained from a female donor with papillary thyroid cancer or a benign thyroid nodule (not recorded which). Some clones in this sample may be carry-over from other donors' samples. CDR3 sequence reads: CSATLGATRNIQYF. In nucleotides, the CDR3 is TGCAGTGCTACCCTGGGCGCCACAAGGAACATTCAGTACTTC.